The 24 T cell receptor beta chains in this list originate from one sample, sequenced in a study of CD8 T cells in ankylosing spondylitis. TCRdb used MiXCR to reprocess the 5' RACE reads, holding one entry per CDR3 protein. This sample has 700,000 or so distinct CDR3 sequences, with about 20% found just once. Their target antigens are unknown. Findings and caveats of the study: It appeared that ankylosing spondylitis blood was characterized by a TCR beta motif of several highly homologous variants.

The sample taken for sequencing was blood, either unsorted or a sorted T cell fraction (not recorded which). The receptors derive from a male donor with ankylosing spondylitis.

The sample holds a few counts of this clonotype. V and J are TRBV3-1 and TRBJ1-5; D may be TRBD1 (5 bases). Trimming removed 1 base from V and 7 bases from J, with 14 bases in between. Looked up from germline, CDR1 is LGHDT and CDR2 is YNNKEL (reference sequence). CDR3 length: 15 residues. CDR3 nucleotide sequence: TGTGCCAGCAGCCAAGCTGGGGGAGGAGGACAGCCCCAGCATTTT. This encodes CASSQAGGGGQPQHF.

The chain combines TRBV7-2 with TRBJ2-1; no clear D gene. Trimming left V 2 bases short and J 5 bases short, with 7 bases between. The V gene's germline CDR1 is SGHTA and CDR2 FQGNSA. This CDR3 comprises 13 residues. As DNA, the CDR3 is TGTGCCAGCAGCTTACTGGCGAACAATGAGCAGTTCTTC. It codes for CASSLLANNEQFF.

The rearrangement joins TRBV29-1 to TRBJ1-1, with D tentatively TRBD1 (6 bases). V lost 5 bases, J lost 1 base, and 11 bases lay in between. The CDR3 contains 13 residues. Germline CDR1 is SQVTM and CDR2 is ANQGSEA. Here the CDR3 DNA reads TGCAGCGTTACTGGACAGAAGAACACTGAAGCTTTCTTT. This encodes CSVTGQKNTEAFF.

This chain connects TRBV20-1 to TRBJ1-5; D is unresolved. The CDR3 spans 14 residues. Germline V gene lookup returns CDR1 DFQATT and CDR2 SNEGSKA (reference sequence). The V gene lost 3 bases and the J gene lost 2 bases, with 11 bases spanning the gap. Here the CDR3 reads CSARASIGNQPQHF. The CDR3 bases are TGCAGTGCTAGGGCATCCATTGGCAATCAGCCCCAGCATTTT.

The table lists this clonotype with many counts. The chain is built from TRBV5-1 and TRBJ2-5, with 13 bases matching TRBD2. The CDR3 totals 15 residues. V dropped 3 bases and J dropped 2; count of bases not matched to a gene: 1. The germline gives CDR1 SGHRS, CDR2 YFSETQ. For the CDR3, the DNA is TGCGCCAGCAGCTGGACTAGCGGGGGACAAGAGACCCAGTACTTC. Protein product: CASSWTSGGQETQYF.

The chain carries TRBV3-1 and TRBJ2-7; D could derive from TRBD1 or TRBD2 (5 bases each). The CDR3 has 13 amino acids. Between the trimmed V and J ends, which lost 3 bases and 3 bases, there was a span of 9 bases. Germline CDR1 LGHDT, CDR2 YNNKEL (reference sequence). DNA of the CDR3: TGTGCCAGCAGCCAGAGGGGCCTCTACGAGCAGTACTTC. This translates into CASSQRGLYEQYF.

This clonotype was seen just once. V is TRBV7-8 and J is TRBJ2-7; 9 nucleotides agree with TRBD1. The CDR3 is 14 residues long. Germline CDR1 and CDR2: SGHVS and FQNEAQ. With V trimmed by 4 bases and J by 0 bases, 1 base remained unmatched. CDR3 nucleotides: TGTGCCAGCAGCTCACAGGGGGCCTCCTACGAGCAGTACTTC. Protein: CASSSQGASYEQYF.

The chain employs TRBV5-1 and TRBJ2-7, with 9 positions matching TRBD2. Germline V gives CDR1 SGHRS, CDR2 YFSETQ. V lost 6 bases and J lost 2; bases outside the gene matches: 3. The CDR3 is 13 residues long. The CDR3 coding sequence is TGCGCCAGCACCCTAGCGGGGACCTACGAGCAGTACTTC. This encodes CASTLAGTYEQYF. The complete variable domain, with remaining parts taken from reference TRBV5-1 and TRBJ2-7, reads KAGVTQTPRYLIKTRGQQVTLSCSPISGHRSVSWYQQTPGQGLQFLFEYFSETQRNKGNFPGRFSGRQFSNSRSEMNVSTLELGDSALYLCASTLAGTYEQYFGPGTRLTVT.

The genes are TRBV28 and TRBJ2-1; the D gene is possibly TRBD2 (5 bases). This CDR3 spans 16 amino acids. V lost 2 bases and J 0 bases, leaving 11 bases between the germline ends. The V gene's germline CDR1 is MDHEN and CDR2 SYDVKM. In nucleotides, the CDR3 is TGTGCCAGCAGTTTAGAGGGCGGAGTCTCCTACAATGAGCAGTTCTTC. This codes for CASSLEGGVSYNEQFF.

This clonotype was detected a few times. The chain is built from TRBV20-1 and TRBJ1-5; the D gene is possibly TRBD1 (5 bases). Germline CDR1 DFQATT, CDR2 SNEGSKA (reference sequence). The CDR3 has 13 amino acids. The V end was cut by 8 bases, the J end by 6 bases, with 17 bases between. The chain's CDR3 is CSYQGTSGQPQHF. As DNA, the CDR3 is TGCAGTTATCAGGGAACTTCGGGTCAGCCCCAGCATTTT.

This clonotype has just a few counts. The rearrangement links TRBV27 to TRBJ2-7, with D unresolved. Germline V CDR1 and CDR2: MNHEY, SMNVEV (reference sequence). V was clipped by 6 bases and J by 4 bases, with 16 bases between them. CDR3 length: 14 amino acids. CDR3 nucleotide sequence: TGTGCCAGCAGCTCCCTCCACCAACCTTACGAGCAGTACTTC. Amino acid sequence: CASSSLHQPYEQYF.

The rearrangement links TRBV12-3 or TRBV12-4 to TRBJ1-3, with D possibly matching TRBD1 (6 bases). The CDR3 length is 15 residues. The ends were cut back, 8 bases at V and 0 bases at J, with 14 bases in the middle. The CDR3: CASAETGSSGNTIYF. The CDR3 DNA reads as TGTGCCAGCGCCGAAACAGGGAGCTCTGGAAACACCATATATTTT.

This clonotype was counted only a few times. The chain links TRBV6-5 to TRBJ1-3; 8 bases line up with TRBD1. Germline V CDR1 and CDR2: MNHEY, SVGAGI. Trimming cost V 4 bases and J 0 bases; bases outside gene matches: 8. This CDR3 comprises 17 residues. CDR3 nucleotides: TGTGCCAGCAGTTTCAACGACAGGGGATACTCTGGAAACACCATATATTTT. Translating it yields CASSFNDRGYSGNTIYF.

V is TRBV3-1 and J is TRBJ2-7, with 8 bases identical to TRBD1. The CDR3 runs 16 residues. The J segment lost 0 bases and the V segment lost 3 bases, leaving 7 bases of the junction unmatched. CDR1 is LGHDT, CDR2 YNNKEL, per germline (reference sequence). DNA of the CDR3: TGTGCCAGCAGCCACCCCAGGGGGCCGAGCTCCTACGAGCAGTACTTC. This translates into CASSHPRGPSSYEQYF.

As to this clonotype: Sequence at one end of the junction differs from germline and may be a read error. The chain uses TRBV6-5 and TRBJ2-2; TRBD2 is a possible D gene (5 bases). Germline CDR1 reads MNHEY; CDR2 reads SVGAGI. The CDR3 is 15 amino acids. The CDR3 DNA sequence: TGTGCCAGCAGTTACTCGACCACGAACACCGGGGTGCTGTTTTTT. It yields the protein CASSYSTTNTGVLFF.

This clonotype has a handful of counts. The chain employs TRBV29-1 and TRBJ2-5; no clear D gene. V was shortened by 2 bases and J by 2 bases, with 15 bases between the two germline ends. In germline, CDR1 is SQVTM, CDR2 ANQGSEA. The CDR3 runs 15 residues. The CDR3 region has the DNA TGCAGCGTTGAACGGACGTTGAATCGACAAGAGACCCAGTACTTC. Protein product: CSVERTLNRQETQYF.

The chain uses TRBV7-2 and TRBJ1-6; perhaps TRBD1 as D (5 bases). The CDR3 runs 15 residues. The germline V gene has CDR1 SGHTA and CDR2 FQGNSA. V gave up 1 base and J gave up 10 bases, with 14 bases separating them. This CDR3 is CASSLVRGVGSPLHF. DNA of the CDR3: TGTGCCAGCAGCTTAGTCCGAGGGGTCGGATCACCCCTCCACTTT.

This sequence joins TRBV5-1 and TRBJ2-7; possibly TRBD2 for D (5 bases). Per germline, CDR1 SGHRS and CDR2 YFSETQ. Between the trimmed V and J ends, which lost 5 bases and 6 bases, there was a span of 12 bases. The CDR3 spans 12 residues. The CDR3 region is CASSNAGTEQYF. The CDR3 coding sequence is TGCGCCAGCAGTAACGCGGGTACCGAGCAGTACTTC.

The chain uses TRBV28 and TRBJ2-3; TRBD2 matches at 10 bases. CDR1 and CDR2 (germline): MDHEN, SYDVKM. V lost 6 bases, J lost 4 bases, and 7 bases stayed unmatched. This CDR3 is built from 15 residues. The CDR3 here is CASSQSGRGADTQYF. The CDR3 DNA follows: TGTGCCAGCAGCCAGAGCGGGAGGGGGGCAGATACGCAGTATTTT. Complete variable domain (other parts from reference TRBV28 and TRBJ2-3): DVKVTQSSRYLVKRTGEKVFLECVQDMDHENMFWYRQDPGLGLRLIYFSYDVKMKEKGDIPEGYSVSREKKERFSLILESASTNQTSMYLCASSQSGRGADTQYFGPGTRLTVL.

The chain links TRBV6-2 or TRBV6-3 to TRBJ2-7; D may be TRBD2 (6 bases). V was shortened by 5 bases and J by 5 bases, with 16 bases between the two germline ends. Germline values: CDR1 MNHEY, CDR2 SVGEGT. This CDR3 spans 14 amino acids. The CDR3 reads CASSRLVWVDEQYF. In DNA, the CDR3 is TGTGCCAGCAGTCGACTAGTCTGGGTGGACGAGCAGTACTTC.

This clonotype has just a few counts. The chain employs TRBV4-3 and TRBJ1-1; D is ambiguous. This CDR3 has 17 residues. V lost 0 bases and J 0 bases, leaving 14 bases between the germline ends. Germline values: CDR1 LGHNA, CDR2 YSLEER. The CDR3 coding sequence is TGCGCCAGCAGCCAAGATATCGGGGATTTTATGAACACTGAAGCTTTCTTT. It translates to CASSQDIGDFMNTEAFF.

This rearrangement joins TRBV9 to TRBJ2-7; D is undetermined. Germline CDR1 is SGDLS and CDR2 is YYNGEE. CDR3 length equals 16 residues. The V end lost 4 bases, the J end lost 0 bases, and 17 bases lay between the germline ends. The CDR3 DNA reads TGTGCCAGCAGCACTCTTACAGAAGCGAGCTCCTACGAGCAGTACTTC. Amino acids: CASSTLTEASSYEQYF.

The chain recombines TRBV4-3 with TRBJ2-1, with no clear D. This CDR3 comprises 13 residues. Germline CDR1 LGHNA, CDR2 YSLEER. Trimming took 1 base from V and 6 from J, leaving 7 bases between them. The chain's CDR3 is CASSQGRINEQFF. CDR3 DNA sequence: TGCGCCAGCAGCCAAGGCCGGATCAATGAGCAGTTCTTC.

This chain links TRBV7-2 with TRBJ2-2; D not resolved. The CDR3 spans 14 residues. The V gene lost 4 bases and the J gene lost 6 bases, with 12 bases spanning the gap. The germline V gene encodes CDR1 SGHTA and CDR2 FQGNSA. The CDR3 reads CASSYVLVAGELFF. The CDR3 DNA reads TGTGCCAGCAGCTACGTCCTAGTTGCCGGGGAGCTGTTTTTT. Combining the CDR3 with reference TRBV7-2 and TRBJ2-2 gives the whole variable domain GAGVSQSPSNKVTEKGKDVELRCDPISGHTALYWYRQSLGQGLEFLIYFQGNSAPDKSGLPSDRFSAERTGGSVSTLTIQRTQQEDSAVYLCASSYVLVAGELFFGEGSRLTVL.